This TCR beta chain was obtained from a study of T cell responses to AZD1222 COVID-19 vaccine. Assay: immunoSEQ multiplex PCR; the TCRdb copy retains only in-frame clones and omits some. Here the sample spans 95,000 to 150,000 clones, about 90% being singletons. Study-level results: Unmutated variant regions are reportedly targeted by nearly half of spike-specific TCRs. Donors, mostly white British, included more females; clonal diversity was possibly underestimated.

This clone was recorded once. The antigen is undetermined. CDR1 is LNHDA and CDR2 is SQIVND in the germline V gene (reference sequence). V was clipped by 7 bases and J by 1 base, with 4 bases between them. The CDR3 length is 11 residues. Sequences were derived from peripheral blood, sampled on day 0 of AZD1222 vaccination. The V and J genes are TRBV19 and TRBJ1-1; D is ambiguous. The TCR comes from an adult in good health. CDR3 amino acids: CASTSNTEAFF. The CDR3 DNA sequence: TGTGCCAGTACGTCGAACACTGAAGCTTTCTTT.